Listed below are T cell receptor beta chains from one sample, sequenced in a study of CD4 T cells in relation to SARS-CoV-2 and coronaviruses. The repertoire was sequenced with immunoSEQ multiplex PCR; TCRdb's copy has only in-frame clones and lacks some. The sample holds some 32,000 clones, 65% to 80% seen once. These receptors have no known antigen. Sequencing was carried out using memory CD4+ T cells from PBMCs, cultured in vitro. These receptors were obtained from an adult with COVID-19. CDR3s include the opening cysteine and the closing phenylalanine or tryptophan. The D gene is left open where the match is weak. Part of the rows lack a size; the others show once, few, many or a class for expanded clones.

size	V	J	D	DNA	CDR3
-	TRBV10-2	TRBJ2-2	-	TGCGCCAGCAGCCCCGCCAGTCCCACCGGGGAGCTGTTTTTT	CASSPASPTGELFF
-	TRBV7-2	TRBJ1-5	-	TGTGCCAGCAGCTTAGATCGGCAGCATAATCAGCCCCAGCATTTT	CASSLDRQHNQPQHF
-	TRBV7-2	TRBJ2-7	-	TGTGCCAGCAGCTTATACTACGAGCAGTACTTC	CASSLYYEQYF
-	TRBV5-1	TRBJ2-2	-	TGCGCCAGCAGCCGGCCGGAGGGGGCCGACGGGGAGCTGTTTTTT	CASSRPEGADGELFF
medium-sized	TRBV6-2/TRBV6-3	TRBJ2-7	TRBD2	TGTGCCAGCAGCGCGGCGTACTCTAGCGGATACGAGCAGTACTTC	CASSAAYSSGYEQYF
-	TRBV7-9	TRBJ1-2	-	TGTGCCAGCACAGCTTCAGCCTATGGCTACACCTTC	CASTASAYGYTF
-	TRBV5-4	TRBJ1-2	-	TGTGCCAGCAGCGAGGGGACGTATGGCTACACCTTC	CASSEGTYGYTF
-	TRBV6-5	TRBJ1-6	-	TGTGCCAGCAGTTACTCTGGCAGGGGTGGATCACCCCTCCACTTT	CASSYSGRGGSPLHF
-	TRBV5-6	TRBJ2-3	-	TGTGCCAGCAGCTTGGCCGGGGGCACAGATACGCAGTATTTT	CASSLAGGTDTQYF
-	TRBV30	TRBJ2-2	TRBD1	TGTGCCTGGAGTGGAGCGCAGGGGGCGAACACCGGGGAGCTGTTTTTT	CAWSGAQGANTGELFF
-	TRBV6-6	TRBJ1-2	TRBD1	TGTGCCAGCAGTTCACAGGGGGACTATGGCTACACCTTC	CASSSQGDYGYTF
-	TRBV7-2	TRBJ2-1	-	TGTGCCAGCAGCCGCTCGGGGGAGGCCAAGTGGAATGAGCAGTTCTTC	CASSRSGEAKWNEQFF
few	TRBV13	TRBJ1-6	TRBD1	TGTGCCAGCACGGGACAGGGCTGGTCACCCCTCCACTTT	CASTGQGWSPLHF
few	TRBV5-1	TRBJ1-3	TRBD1	TGCGCCAGCAGCTTGGGACAGGGCTTCTCTGGAAACACCATATATTTT	CASSLGQGFSGNTIYF
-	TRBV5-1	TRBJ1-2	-	TGCGCCAGCAGCTCGTTGACAGCTAACTATGGCTACACCTTC	CASSSLTANYGYTF
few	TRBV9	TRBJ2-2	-	TGTGCCAGCAGCGTAGCTTCCGGGGAGCTGTTTTTT	CASSVASGELFF
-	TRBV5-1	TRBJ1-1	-	TGCGCCAGCAGCTCTGACAGTGCGACTGAAGCTTTCTTT	CASSSDSATEAFF
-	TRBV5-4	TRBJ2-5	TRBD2	TGTGCCAGCAGCTTGGGTCTAGCGGGAGTAGCTAGAGAGACCCAGTACTTC	CASSLGLAGVARETQYF
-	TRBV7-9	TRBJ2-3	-	TGTGCCAGCAACCGCCAGGGAGTGGGAGATACGCAGTATTTT	CASNRQGVGDTQYF
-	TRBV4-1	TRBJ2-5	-	TGCGCCAGCAGCCAAGTATCTCTAGGGGCCTCGTCGAAGGAGACCCAGTACTTC	CASSQVSLGASSKETQYF
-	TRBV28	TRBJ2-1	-	TGTGCCAGCAGTTTAATAGCCCGTGGCCGGGGGGCGCAGTTCTTC	CASSLIARGRGAQFF
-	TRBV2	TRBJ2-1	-	TGTGCCAGCAGTGGGGGGTTTTCCTACAATGAGCAGTTCTTC	CASSGGFSYNEQFF
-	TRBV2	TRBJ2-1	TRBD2	TGTGCCAGCAGTGAAACGGCTAGCGGCGAGCAGTTCTTC	CASSETASGEQFF